Presented here are 16 T cell receptor beta chains from one specimen sequenced in a study of T-cell reconstitution after alpha-beta-depleted transplantation in children. Unique molecular identifiers were incorporated when the TCRbeta library was constructed. Each CDR3 protein is one row after TCRdb ran MiXCR on the PCR reads. The sample records roughly 570,000 distinct CDR3 sequences, roughly a quarter being singletons. Here the sequenced sample was PBMCs, taken before TCRalphabeta/CD19-depleted stem cell transplant. The source of these receptors is a boy in the first two years of life with Wiskott-Aldrich syndrome, due to receive a stem cell transplant.

This sequence joins TRBV7-8 and TRBJ2-5; weak D call: TRBD2 (5 bases). This CDR3 region has 16 residues. In germline, CDR1 is SGHVS, CDR2 FQNEAQ. Between the trimmed V and J ends, which lost 7 bases and 1 base, there was a span of 19 bases. CDR3 in amino acids: CASKGGQRPFQETQYF. The CDR3 DNA follows: TGTGCCAGCAAGGGCGGCCAGCGGCCCTTCCAAGAGACCCAGTACTTC.

This clonotype was picked up a small number of times. This chain uses TRBV20-1 with TRBJ2-5; 11 nucleotides agree with TRBD2. This CDR3 spans 15 amino acids. The germline V gene has CDR1 DFQATT and CDR2 SNEGSKA (reference sequence). Trimming cost V 4 bases and J 5 bases; bases outside gene matches: 9. This CDR3 reads CSATALAGGAETQYF. The CDR3 DNA sequence: TGCAGTGCTACCGCGTTAGCGGGAGGGGCTGAGACCCAGTACTTC.

This clonotype was seen once. For the CDR3, the DNA is TGTGCCAGCAGCTTTTTAGTGGGAGTCGGGGACAATGAGCAGTTCTTC. Residues: CASSFLVGVGDNEQFF. The chain uses TRBV7-8 and TRBJ2-1; a weak D match, TRBD2 (5 bases). V lost 3 bases to trimming and J lost 5 bases, with 17 bases between them. The CDR3 runs to 16 residues. CDR1 SGHVS and CDR2 FQNEAQ come from the germline V gene.

This clonotype has just a few counts. The V and J genes are TRBV5-1 and TRBJ2-4; D is undetermined. This CDR3 region has 13 residues. The germline gives CDR1 SGHRS, CDR2 YFSETQ. V lost 0 bases to trimming and J lost 8 bases, with 9 bases between them. DNA for the CDR3: TGCGCCAGCAGCTTGGAACTCCGGGACATTCAGTACTTC. This sequence encodes CASSLELRDIQYF.

The rearrangement links TRBV15 to TRBJ2-3, with D possibly being TRBD1 (7 bases). The CDR3 spans 16 residues. Germline values: CDR1 LNHNV, CDR2 YYDKDF (reference sequence). The V end lost 3 bases, the J end lost 2 bases, and 15 bases lay between the germline ends. CDR3 sequence: CATSSGGGQATDTQYF. The DNA for the CDR3 is TGTGCCACCAGCAGCGGAGGGGGCCAGGCCACAGATACGCAGTATTTT. The full variable domain, in which reference TRBV15 and TRBJ2-3 provide the parts outside the CDR3, is DAMVIQNPRYQVTQFGKPVTLSCSQTLNHNVMYWYQQKSSQAPKLLFHYYDKDFNNEADTPDNFQSRRPNTSFCFLDIRSPGLGDTAMYLCATSSGGGQATDTQYFGPGTRLTVL.

V is TRBV5-1 and J is TRBJ2-7; 13 bases align to TRBD2. V trimming: 3 bases; J trimming: 3 bases; junction bases outside the gene matches: 6. The CDR3 covers 16 residues. Germline V gene data show CDR1 as SGHRS and CDR2 as YFSETQ. The CDR3 region has the DNA TGCGCCAGCAGCTACCGGACTAGCGGGAGTAGCTACGAGCAGTACTTC. It codes for CASSYRTSGSSYEQYF.

J is TRBJ2-2 and V is TRBV6-1, with 7 positions matching TRBD2. Trimming at V came to 7 bases and at J to 7 bases, leaving 6 bases not matched to a gene. The CDR3 runs to 13 residues. Looked up from germline, CDR1 is MNHNS and CDR2 is SASEGT. DNA for the CDR3: TGTGCCAGCACCTTCAGGGAGGGCGGGGAGCTGTTTTTT. It specifies CASTFREGGELFF.

This chain links TRBV20-1 with TRBJ2-4; D may be TRBD2 (5 bases). Germline V lookup: CDR1 DFQATT, CDR2 SNEGSKA (reference sequence). V was pared by 5 bases and J by 1 base, with 18 bases between. The CDR3 is made up of 16 amino acids. CDR3: CSASKSVRRAKNIQYF. In DNA form, the CDR3 reads TGCAGTGCTTCGAAGAGCGTCAGGAGGGCCAAAAACATTCAGTACTTC.

This clonotype was observed a few times. The chain uses TRBV6-2 or TRBV6-3 and TRBJ2-2; 9 nucleotides line up with TRBD1. Germline CDR1 is MNHEY and CDR2 is SVGEGT. V lost 4 bases and J lost 6; bases outside the gene matches: 6. CDR3 length equals 15 residues. CDR3 in DNA: TGTGCCAGCAGTTGGGGACAGGGTACGGCCGGGGAGCTGTTTTTT. Its protein product is CASSWGQGTAGELFF.

The rearrangement uses TRBV28 and TRBJ2-3; 10 nucleotides line up with TRBD2. The CDR3 totals 16 residues. The J segment lost 0 bases and the V segment lost 2 bases, leaving 2 bases of the junction unmatched. Germline V gives CDR1 MDHEN, CDR2 SYDVKM. The CDR3 DNA follows: TGTGCCAGCAGTTTAATGACTAGCGGGAGCACAGATACGCAGTATTTT. This translates into CASSLMTSGSTDTQYF.

The chain joins TRBV12-3 or TRBV12-4 to TRBJ2-3, with TRBD2 identical over 10 bases. The V gene end was trimmed by 5 bases and the J gene end by 0 bases; junction bases not matched to a gene: 5. This CDR3 contains 16 residues. The CDR3 nucleotides are TGTGCCAGCAGTGGTCCTAGCGGGAGAAGCACAGATACGCAGTATTTT. Amino acids: CASSGPSGRSTDTQYF.

In its sample, this clonotype was seen a few times. This chain joins TRBV4-2 and TRBJ1-1, with TRBD1 identical over 7 bases. The CDR3 length is 14 residues. The V and J ends lost 0 bases and 6 bases, in that order; junction bases with no gene match: 4. Germline lookup yields CDR1 LGHNA and CDR2 YNFKEQ. DNA for the CDR3: TGTGCCAGCAGCCAAGAGGGCAGGGGGGCTGAAGCTTTCTTT. It translates to CASSQEGRGAEAFF.

The CDR3 loop is CASNPTRATEAFF. The CDR3 nucleotides are TGTGCCAGTAATCCCACGCGGGCCACTGAAGCTTTCTTT. The chain recombines TRBV19 with TRBJ1-1, with no clear D. Deletions cut 7 bases from V and 4 bases from J, with 13 bases between. From germline, CDR1 is LNHDA and CDR2 SQIVND (reference sequence). The CDR3 runs 13 residues.

This clonotype was picked up a small number of times. The chain employs TRBV28 and TRBJ2-1, with 9 bases fitting TRBD2. CDR3 size: 15 residues. CDR1 and CDR2 from the germline V gene are MDHEN and SYDVKM. V was pared by 2 bases and J by 8 bases, with 7 bases of the junction left unmatched. CDR3 DNA sequence: TGTGCCAGCAGTTTACTAGCGGGACGGGTCGATGAGCAGTTCTTC. It is translated as CASSLLAGRVDEQFF.

The chain is built from TRBV21-1 and TRBJ2-5. TRBV21-1 is designated a pseudogene. The CDR3 runs to 14 residues. CDR3 amino acids: CASSQSGVKETQYF. Written as DNA, the CDR3 is TGTGCCAGCAGCCAGAGCGGGGTTAAAGAGACCCAGTACTTC.

The chain joins TRBV6-1 to TRBJ2-3; no definite D call. The CDR3 totals 14 residues. Trimming cost V 5 bases and J 1 base, with 10 bases left between them. Germline V gene data show CDR1 as MNHNS and CDR2 as SASEGT. The CDR3 sequence is CASSTRKGTDTQYF. The CDR3 region has the DNA TGTGCCAGCAGTACACGGAAGGGCACAGATACGCAGTATTTT.